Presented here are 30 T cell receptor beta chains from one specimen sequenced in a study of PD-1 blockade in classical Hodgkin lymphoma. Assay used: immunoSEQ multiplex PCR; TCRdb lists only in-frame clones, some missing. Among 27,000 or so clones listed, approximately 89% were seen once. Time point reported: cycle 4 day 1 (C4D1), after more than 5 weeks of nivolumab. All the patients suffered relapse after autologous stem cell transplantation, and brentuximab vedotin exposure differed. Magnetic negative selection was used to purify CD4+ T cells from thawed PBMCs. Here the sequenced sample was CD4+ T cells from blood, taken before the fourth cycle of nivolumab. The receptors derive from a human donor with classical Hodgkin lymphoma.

The CDR3 nucleotides are TGTGCCAGCCCAACTAACTTAGGGGGGAAGCAGTATTTT. Its protein product is CASPTNLGGKQYF. This sequence joins TRBV2 and TRBJ2-3, with D perhaps given as TRBD1 or TRBD2 (6 bases each). V lost 8 bases and J 11 bases, leaving 20 bases between the germline ends. The CDR3 spans 13 residues. The germline gives CDR1 SNHLY, CDR2 FYNNEI. Based on the CDR3 plus reference TRBV2 and TRBJ2-3, the full variable domain is EPEVTQTPSHQVTQMGQEVILRCVPISNHLYFYWYRQILGQKVEFLVSFYNNEISEKSEIFDDQFSVERPDGSNFTLKIRSTKLEDSAMYFCASPTNLGGKQYFGPGTRLTVL.

This chain's CDR3 is CASSFVGYGYTF. The CDR3 coding sequence is TGTGCCAGCAGTTTCGTCGGCTATGGCTACACCTTC. The chain links TRBV28 to TRBJ1-2; D remains ambiguous. Trimming cost V 3 bases and J 4 bases, with 6 bases left between them. Germline V gene lookup returns CDR1 MDHEN and CDR2 SYDVKM. CDR3 length equals 12 residues.

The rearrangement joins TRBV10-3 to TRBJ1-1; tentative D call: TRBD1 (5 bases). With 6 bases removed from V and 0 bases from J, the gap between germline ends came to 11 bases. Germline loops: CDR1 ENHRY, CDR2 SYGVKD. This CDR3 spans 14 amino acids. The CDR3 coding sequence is TGTGCCATCAGCGCCGGGACCCTGAACACTGAAGCTTTCTTT. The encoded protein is CAISAGTLNTEAFF.

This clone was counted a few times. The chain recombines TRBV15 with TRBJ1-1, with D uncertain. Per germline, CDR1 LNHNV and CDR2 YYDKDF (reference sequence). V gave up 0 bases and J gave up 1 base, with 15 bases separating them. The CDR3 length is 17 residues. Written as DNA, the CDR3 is TGTGCCACCAGCAGAGAGGTTCCCGACCGAAGGAACACTGAAGCTTTCTTT. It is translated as CATSREVPDRRNTEAFF.

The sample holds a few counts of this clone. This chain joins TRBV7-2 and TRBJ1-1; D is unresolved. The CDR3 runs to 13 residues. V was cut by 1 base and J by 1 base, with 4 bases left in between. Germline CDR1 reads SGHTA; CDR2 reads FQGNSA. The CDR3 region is CASSLESNTEAFF. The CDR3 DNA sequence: TGTGCCAGCAGCTTAGAGTCGAACACTGAAGCTTTCTTT.

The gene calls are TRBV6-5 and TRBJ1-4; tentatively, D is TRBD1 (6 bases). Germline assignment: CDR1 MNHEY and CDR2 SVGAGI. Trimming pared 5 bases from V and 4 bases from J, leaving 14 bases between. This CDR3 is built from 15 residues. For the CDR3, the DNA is TGTGCCAGCAGTCAGGAGGGGGGAAATAATGAAAAACTGTTTTTT. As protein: CASSQEGGNNEKLFF.

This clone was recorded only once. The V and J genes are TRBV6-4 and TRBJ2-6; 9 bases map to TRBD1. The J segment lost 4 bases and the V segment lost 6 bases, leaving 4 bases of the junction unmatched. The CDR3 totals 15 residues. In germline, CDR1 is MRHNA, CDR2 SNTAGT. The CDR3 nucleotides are TGTGCCAGCAGACAGGGGGCGTCGGGGGCCAACGTCCTGACTTTC. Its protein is CASRQGASGANVLTF.

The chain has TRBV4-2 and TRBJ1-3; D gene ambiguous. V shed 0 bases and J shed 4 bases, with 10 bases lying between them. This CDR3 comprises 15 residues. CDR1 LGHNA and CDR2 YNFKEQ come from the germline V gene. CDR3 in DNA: TGTGCCAGCAGCCAAGATCTTGCGACAGGAAACACCATATATTTT. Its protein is CASSQDLATGNTIYF.

The CDR3 reads CASSVESGRGGTQYF. The CDR3 DNA reads TGTGCCAGCAGCGTAGAGAGCGGTAGGGGAGGGACCCAGTACTTC. The V and J genes are TRBV9 and TRBJ2-5; TRBD2 might be the D (6 bases). The V gene's germline CDR1 is SGDLS and CDR2 YYNGEE. This CDR3 has 15 residues. V dropped 0 bases and J dropped 7 bases, with 16 bases sitting between them.

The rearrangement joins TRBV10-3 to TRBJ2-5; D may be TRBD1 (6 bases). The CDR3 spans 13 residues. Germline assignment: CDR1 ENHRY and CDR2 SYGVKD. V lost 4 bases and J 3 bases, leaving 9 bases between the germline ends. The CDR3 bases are TGTGCCATCAGTGTCAGGGGAGAAGAGACCCAGTACTTC. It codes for CAISVRGEETQYF.

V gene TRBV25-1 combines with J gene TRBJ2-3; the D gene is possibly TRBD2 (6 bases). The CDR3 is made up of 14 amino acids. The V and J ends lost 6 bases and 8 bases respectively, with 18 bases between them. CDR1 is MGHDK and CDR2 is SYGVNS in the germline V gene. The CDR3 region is CASSWASGEGTQYF. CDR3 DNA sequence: TGTGCCAGCAGCTGGGCGTCGGGAGAGGGTACGCAGTATTTT. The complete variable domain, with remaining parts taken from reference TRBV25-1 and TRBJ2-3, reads EADIYQTPRYLVIGTGKKITLECSQTMGHDKMYWYQQDPGMELHLIHYSYGVNSTEKGDLSSESTVSRIRTEHFPLTLESARPSHTSQYLCASSWASGEGTQYFGPGTRLTVL.

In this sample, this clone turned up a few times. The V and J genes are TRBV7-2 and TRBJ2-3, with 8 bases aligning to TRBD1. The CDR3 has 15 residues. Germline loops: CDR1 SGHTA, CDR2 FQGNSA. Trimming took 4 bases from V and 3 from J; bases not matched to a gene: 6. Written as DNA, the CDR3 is TGTGCCAGCAGCTCCCGGACAGGGCGGACAGATACGCAGTATTTT. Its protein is CASSSRTGRTDTQYF.

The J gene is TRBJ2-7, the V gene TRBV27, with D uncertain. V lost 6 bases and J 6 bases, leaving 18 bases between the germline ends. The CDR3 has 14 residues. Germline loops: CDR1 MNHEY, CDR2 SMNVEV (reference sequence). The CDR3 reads CASRPGVPQGEQYF. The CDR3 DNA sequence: TGTGCCAGCAGGCCTGGAGTACCTCAAGGCGAGCAGTACTTC.

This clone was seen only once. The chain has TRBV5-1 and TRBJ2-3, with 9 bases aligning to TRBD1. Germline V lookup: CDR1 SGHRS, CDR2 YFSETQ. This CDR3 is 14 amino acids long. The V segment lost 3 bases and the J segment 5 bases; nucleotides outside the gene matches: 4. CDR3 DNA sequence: TGCGCCAGCAGCTCCTGGACAGGGGTAGATACGCAGTATTTT. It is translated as CASSSWTGVDTQYF.

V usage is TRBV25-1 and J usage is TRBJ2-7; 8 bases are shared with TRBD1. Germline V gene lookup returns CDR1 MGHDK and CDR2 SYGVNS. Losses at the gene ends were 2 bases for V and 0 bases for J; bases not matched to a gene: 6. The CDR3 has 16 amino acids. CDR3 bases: TGTGCCAGCAGTGAACTCAGGGGGCTTGGCTCCTACGAGCAGTACTTC. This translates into CASSELRGLGSYEQYF.

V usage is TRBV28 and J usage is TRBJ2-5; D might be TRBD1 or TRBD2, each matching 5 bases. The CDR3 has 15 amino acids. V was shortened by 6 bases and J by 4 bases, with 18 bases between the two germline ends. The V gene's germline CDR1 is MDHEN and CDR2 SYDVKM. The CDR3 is CASSRARVGGETQYF. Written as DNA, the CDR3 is TGTGCCAGCAGCCGCGCGAGGGTTGGGGGAGAGACCCAGTACTTC.

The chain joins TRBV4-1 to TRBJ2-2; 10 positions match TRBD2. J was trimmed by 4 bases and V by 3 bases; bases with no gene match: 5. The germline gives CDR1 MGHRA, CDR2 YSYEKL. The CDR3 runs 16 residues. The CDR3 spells CASSHASGRATGELFF. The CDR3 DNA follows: TGCGCCAGCAGCCATGCGAGCGGGAGGGCCACCGGGGAGCTGTTTTTT.

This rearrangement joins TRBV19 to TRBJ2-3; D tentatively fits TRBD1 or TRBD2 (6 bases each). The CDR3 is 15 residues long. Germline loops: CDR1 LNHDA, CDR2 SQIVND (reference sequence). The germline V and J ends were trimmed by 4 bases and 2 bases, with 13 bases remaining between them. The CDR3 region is CASSKDGGLTDTQYF. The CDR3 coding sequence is TGTGCCAGTAGTAAGGACGGGGGCCTCACAGATACGCAGTATTTT.

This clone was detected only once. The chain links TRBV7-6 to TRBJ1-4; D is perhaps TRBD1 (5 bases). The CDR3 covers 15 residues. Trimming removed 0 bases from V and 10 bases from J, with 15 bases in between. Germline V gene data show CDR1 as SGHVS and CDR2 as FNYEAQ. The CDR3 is CASSLANGALRKLFF. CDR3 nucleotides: TGTGCCAGCAGCTTAGCGAATGGGGCGCTTAGAAAACTGTTTTTT.

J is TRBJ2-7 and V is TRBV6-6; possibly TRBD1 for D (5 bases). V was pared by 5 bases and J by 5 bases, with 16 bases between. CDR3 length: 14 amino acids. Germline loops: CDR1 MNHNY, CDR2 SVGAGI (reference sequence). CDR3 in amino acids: CASSPQGLVHEQYF. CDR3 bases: TGTGCCAGCAGTCCTCAGGGTTTAGTCCACGAGCAGTACTTC.

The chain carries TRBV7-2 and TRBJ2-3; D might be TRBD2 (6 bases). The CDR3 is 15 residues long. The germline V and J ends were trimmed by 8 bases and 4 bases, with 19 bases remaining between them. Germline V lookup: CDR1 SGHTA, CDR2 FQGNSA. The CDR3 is CASGQLALNADTQYF. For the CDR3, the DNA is TGTGCCAGCGGCCAACTAGCACTAAATGCAGATACGCAGTATTTT.

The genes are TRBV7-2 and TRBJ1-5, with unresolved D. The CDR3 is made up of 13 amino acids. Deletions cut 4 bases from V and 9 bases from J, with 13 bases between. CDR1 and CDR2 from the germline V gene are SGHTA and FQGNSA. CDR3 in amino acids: CASSSQAGWPQHF. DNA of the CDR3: TGTGCCAGCAGCTCGCAAGCCGGGTGGCCCCAGCATTTT.

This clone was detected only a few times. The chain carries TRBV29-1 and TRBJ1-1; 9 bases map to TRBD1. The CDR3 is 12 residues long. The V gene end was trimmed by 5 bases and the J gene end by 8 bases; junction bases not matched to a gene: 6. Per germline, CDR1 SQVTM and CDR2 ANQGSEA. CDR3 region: CSVSGQGTEAFF. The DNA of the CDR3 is TGCAGCGTTTCCGGACAGGGGACCGAAGCTTTCTTT.

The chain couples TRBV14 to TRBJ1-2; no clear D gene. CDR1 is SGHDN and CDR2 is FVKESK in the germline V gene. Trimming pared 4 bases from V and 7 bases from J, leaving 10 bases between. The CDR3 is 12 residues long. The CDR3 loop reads CASSRSDFGYTF. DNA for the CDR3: TGTGCCAGCAGCCGCTCTGACTTTGGCTACACCTTC. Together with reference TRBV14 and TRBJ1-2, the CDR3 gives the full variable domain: EAGVTQFPSHSVIEKGQTVTLRCDPISGHDNLYWYRRVMGKEIKFLLHFVKESKQDESGMPNNRFLAERTGGTYSTLKVQPAELEDSGVYFCASSRSDFGYTFGSGTRLTVV.

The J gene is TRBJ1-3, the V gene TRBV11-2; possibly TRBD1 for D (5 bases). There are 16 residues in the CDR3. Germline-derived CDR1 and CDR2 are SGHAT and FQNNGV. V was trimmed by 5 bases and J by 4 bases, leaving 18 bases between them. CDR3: CASSRGGRGYGNTIYF. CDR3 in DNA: TGTGCCAGCAGCCGGGGGGGTCGGGGGTACGGAAACACCATATATTTT.

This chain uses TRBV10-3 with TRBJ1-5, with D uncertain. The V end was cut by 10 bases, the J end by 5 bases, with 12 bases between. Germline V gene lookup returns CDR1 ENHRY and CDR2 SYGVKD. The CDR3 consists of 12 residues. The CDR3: CATGLDDQPQHF. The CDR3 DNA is TGTGCCACCGGGTTAGACGATCAGCCCCAGCATTTT.

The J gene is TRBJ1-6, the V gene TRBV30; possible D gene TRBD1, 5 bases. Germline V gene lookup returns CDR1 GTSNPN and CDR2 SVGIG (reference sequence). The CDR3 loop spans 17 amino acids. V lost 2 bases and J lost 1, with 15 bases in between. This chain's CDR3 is CAWSRGEGVSYNSPLHF. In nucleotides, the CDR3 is TGTGCCTGGAGTAGAGGGGAGGGAGTATCCTATAATTCACCCCTCCACTTT.

The CDR3 nucleotides read TGTGCCAGCAGTGAATCACTTGGTACTGAAGCTTTCTTT. Residues: CASSESLGTEAFF. The rearrangement joins TRBV25-1 to TRBJ1-1; D call uncertain. Trimming cost V 1 base and J 5 bases, with 8 bases left between them. CDR1 and CDR2 from the germline V gene are MGHDK and SYGVNS. The CDR3 runs 13 residues.

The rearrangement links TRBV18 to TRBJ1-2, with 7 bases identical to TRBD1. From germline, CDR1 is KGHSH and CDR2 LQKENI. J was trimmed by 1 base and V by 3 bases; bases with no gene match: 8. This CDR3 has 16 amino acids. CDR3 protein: CASSPLQGSDNYGYTF. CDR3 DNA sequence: TGTGCCAGCTCACCTCTACAGGGGTCGGATAACTATGGCTACACCTTC.

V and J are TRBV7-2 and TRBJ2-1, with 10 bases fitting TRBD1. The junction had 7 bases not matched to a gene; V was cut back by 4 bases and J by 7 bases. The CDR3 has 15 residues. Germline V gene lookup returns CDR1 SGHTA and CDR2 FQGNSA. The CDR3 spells CASSSRTGGRNEQFF. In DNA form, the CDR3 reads TGTGCCAGCAGCTCCAGGACAGGGGGGAGGAATGAGCAGTTCTTC.